This T cell receptor (beta chain) was sequenced in a study of cytomegalovirus exposure and HLA in healthy donors. The study's findings and limits: Donor immune exposure was known only as CMV serostatus. The study recorded 164 TCR beta chains that were cytomegalovirus-associated.

PCR used 60 Vbeta primers and 13 Jbeta primers. Study processing details: Later reanalysis found approximately 76 million unique TCR beta chains, roughly 10 million of them shared. Using immunoSEQ multiplex PCR, the repertoire was profiled, and TCRdb retains in-frame clones only, with some absent. D and trimming come from the DNA, and the V and J calls and clone size come from that table. The data contain approximately 120,000 clones, approximately 75% of them singletons. A word on this clone: Antigen: not known.

CDR1 and CDR2 (germline): WNHNN, SYGVQD (reference sequence). Deletions cut 2 bases from V and 5 bases from J, with 9 bases between. This CDR3 region has 13 residues. The chain links TRBV10-1 to TRBJ1-2; D not resolved. Input material: PBMCs. The clonotype comes from a man aged 25 to 40 in good health and CMV-seronegative. CDR3 residues: CASSEELSYGYTF. As DNA, the CDR3 is TGCGCCAGCAGTGAGGAACTTTCTTATGGCTACACCTTC.